This passage covers 32 T cell receptor beta chains from one sample sequenced in a study of OX40 agonist ivuxolimab in advanced cancers. Repertoires were generated with immunoSEQ multiplex PCR, while TCRdb's copy carries only in-frame clones and drops some. The table shows approximately 99,000 clones, with around 85% occurring only once. The sequencing used CD4+ or CD8+ T cells sorted from blood, collected in a trial of the OX40 agonist ivuxolimab. Source of these receptors: an adult with an advanced solid tumor such as melanoma, head and neck, liver or kidney cancer.

In this sample, this clone turned up once. V usage is TRBV5-6 and J usage is TRBJ2-1, with D tentatively TRBD2 (5 bases). The CDR3 sequence is 13 residues long. In germline, CDR1 is SGHDT, CDR2 YYEEEE. Trimming pared 2 bases from V and 10 bases from J, leaving 13 bases between. CDR3 in DNA: TGTGCCAGCAGCTTTAGACGGGGTAGGGAGCAGTTCTTC. This translates into CASSFRRGREQFF.

V is TRBV7-8 and J is TRBJ2-7; D is unresolved. The germline V gene has CDR1 SGHVS and CDR2 FQNEAQ. V lost 3 bases and J 5 bases, leaving 14 bases between the germline ends. The CDR3 covers 14 residues. CDR3 amino acids: CASSLSYQSDEQYF. The CDR3 bases are TGTGCCAGCAGCTTGTCCTATCAAAGCGACGAGCAGTACTTC.

The chain uses TRBV30 and TRBJ1-6; D not resolved. This CDR3 contains 13 residues. V was trimmed by 4 bases and J by 10 bases, leaving 14 bases between them. Germline lookup yields CDR1 GTSNPN and CDR2 SVGIG (reference sequence). The CDR3 region has the DNA TGTGCCTGGAATGCCCGGGAACGATCACCCCTCCACTTT. Protein sequence: CAWNARERSPLHF.

The rearrangement uses TRBV5-6 and TRBJ1-2; 7 bases align to TRBD1. CDR3 length equals 15 residues. V shed 4 bases and J 3 bases; nucleotides not matched to a gene: 9. Germline CDR1 reads SGHDT; CDR2 reads YYEEEE. The CDR3 nucleotides read TGTGCCAGCAGCGTACAGGGGTGGCAGGACTATGGCTACACCTTC. Its protein product is CASSVQGWQDYGYTF.

The chain has TRBV4-3 and TRBJ2-5, with TRBD2 matching over 14 bases. The J call is in doubt because the DNA end fits TRBJ2-7 better. The CDR3 is 17 residues long. Germline loops: CDR1 LGHNA, CDR2 YSLEER. The chain's CDR3 is CASSQDTWTSGRYEQYF. For the CDR3, the DNA is TGCGCCAGCAGCCAAGATACCTGGACTAGCGGGAGGTACGAGCAGTACTTC.

The gene calls are TRBV6-1 and TRBJ2-5; a weak D match, TRBD1 (6 bases). The length of the CDR3 is 13 residues. Per germline, CDR1 MNHNS and CDR2 SASEGT. Trimming stripped 6 bases from V and 1 base from J, with 9 bases between. DNA for the CDR3: TGTGCCAGCAGCCCCAGGGGCCAAGAGACCCAGTACTTC. Translating gives CASSPRGQETQYF.

J is TRBJ2-5 and V is TRBV5-1; 10 bases are shared with TRBD2. V gave up 2 bases and J gave up 4 bases; unmatched junction bases: 5. The CDR3 consists of 15 residues. Germline V gene lookup returns CDR1 SGHRS and CDR2 YFSETQ. CDR3 coding DNA: TGCGCCAGCAGCTTCTTAGCGGGGGGTCGAGAGACCCAGTACTTC. It translates to CASSFLAGGRETQYF.

This clone was counted a few times. The chain links TRBV7-2 to TRBJ1-6; D remains unclear. The CDR3 length is 13 residues. Per the germline V gene, CDR1 is SGHTA and CDR2 is FQGNSA. V shed 5 bases and J shed 7 bases, with 9 bases lying between them. The CDR3 DNA is TGTGCCAGCAGCCTTGTATGGAATTCACCCCTCCACTTT. Its protein is CASSLVWNSPLHF. The variable domain in full, with the rest retrieved from reference TRBV7-2 and TRBJ1-6, is GAGVSQSPSNKVTEKGKDVELRCDPISGHTALYWYRQSLGQGLEFLIYFQGNSAPDKSGLPSDRFSAERTGGSVSTLTIQRTQQEDSAVYLCASSLVWNSPLHFGNGTRLTVT.

The rearrangement uses TRBV25-1 and TRBJ1-2, with D possibly matching TRBD1 (5 bases). The CDR3 runs 12 residues. The germline V and J ends were trimmed by 3 bases and 8 bases, with 10 bases remaining between them. Per the germline V gene, CDR1 is MGHDK and CDR2 is SYGVNS. CDR3 in amino acids: CASSDGGWGYTF. The CDR3 bases are TGTGCCAGCAGTGATGGGGGTTGGGGCTACACCTTC.

The chain uses TRBV11-3 and TRBJ2-5; 8 bases agree with TRBD1. V lost 5 bases to trimming and J lost 4 bases; unmatched junction nucleotides: 6. CDR1 SGHNT and CDR2 YENEEA come from the germline V gene. This CDR3 region has 14 residues. The CDR3 region is CASSPDGQGETQYF. CDR3 nucleotides: TGTGCCAGCAGCCCCGACGGACAGGGAGAGACCCAGTACTTC.

The chain joins TRBV5-6 to TRBJ2-5, with D uncertain. This CDR3 is built from 13 residues. Germline CDR1 SGHDT, CDR2 YYEEEE. Trimming removed 1 base at V and 7 bases at J, with 11 bases between. The CDR3 DNA is TGTGCCAGCAGCTTGAGCCAACGCGGGACCCAGTACTTC. Its protein is CASSLSQRGTQYF.

With respect to this clone: The junction departs from the called germline gene at one end, perhaps through a read error. This chain links TRBV6-6 with TRBJ1-1, with no clear D. The germline V gene has CDR1 MNHNY and CDR2 SVGAGI (reference sequence). The CDR3 contains 14 residues. CDR3 sequence reads: CASRGRQLNTEAFF. The CDR3 nucleotides read TGTGCCAGCAGAGGCCGCCAACTGAACACTGAAGCCTTCTTT.

V and J are TRBV11-3 and TRBJ2-5; no clear D. The last part of the DNA fits TRBJ2-7 better; the J call may be wrong. Looked up from germline, CDR1 is SGHNT and CDR2 is YENEEA. This CDR3 comprises 14 residues. The CDR3 DNA sequence: TGTGCCAGCAGCCCCCGGACGGAGTCCTACGAGCAGTACTTC. This translates into CASSPRTESYEQYF.

This chain links TRBV19 with TRBJ2-1, with a tentative D call TRBD1 (5 bases). Germline loops: CDR1 LNHDA, CDR2 SQIVND (reference sequence). The CDR3 consists of 13 residues. The V gene lost 5 bases and the J gene lost 6 bases, with 11 bases spanning the gap. In DNA, the CDR3 is TGTGCCAGTAGTTTACTCCAGGGCAATGAGCAGTTCTTC. Translating gives CASSLLQGNEQFF.

On this clone: Distinct nucleotide sequences in the sample also encode this CDR3. The chain joins TRBV27 to TRBJ2-1; 10 bases are shared with TRBD2. Looked up from germline, CDR1 is MNHEY and CDR2 is SMNVEV (reference sequence). After removal of 6 bases from V and 7 bases from J, the junction contained 9 bases not matched to a gene. The CDR3 extends over 15 amino acids. The CDR3 region has the DNA TGTGCCAGCAGCTCTCTAGCGGGAGCTAGAAATGAGCAGTTCTTC. Translation: CASSSLAGARNEQFF.

The chain carries TRBV6-6 and TRBJ2-7; 13 bases are shared with TRBD2. CDR3 length: 14 residues. V shed 6 bases and J 6 bases; nucleotides not matched to a gene: 5. The germline CDR1 and CDR2 sequences are MNHNY and SVGAGI (reference sequence). As DNA, the CDR3 is TGTGCCAGCAGGGGGACTAGCGGGAACGGCGAGCAGTACTTC. Translation: CASRGTSGNGEQYF.

The chain joins TRBV7-2 to TRBJ2-1; 7 bases agree with TRBD2. The CDR3 has 13 amino acids. V lost 2 bases, J lost 9 bases, and 4 bases stayed unmatched. Germline V gene lookup returns CDR1 SGHTA and CDR2 FQGNSA. CDR3 amino acids: CASSLLAETEQFF. CDR3 sequence (DNA): TGTGCCAGCAGCTTACTAGCGGAGACTGAGCAGTTCTTC.

The chain is built from TRBV14 and TRBJ2-3; unclear D gene. Germline V lookup: CDR1 SGHDN, CDR2 FVKESK. Trimming removed 0 bases from V and 5 bases from J, with 15 bases in between. This CDR3 is 16 amino acids long. Here the CDR3 DNA reads TGTGCCAGCAGCCAAGATTTAGGCCGATTGAGAGATACGCAGTATTTT. Its protein is CASSQDLGRLRDTQYF.

The V call is TRBV28, the J call TRBJ1-5; D is unresolved. Germline loops: CDR1 MDHEN, CDR2 SYDVKM. V dropped 6 bases and J dropped 0 bases, with 6 bases sitting between them. The CDR3 extends over 13 amino acids. CDR3 protein: CASSLPSNQPQHF. Written as DNA, the CDR3 is TGTGCCAGCAGCTTACCTAGCAATCAGCCCCAGCATTTT.

This rearrangement joins TRBV9 to TRBJ2-1; 10 bases map to TRBD2. With 2 bases clipped from V and 3 bases from J, the junction kept 2 bases outside the gene matches. Per the germline V gene, CDR1 is SGDLS and CDR2 is YYNGEE. CDR3 size: 15 residues. This chain's CDR3 is CASSVSSGGYNEQFF. CDR3 DNA sequence: TGTGCCAGCAGCGTTTCTAGCGGGGGCTACAATGAGCAGTTCTTC.

The rearrangement links TRBV7-2 to TRBJ1-1; D is perhaps TRBD1 (6 bases). Germline V gives CDR1 SGHTA, CDR2 FQGNSA. Trimming stripped 2 bases from V and 4 bases from J, with 11 bases between. The CDR3 consists of 14 residues. CDR3 loop: CASSLSQGITEAFF. The CDR3 DNA follows: TGTGCCAGCAGCTTATCGCAGGGGATCACTGAAGCTTTCTTT. Full variable domain (outside the CDR3, taken from reference TRBV7-2 and TRBJ1-1): GAGVSQSPSNKVTEKGKDVELRCDPISGHTALYWYRQSLGQGLEFLIYFQGNSAPDKSGLPSDRFSAERTGGSVSTLTIQRTQQEDSAVYLCASSLSQGITEAFFGQGTRLTVV.

The V gene is TRBV5-4, the J gene TRBJ2-3; TRBD1 agrees at 8 bases. Germline V gene data show CDR1 as SGHNT and CDR2 as YYREEE (reference sequence). The V gene end was trimmed by 0 bases and the J gene end by 4 bases; junction bases not matched to a gene: 7. This CDR3 contains 16 residues. In DNA form, the CDR3 reads TGTGCCAGCAGCTTGGGTCGCGGACAGGGCCCAGATACGCAGTATTTT. Translating gives CASSLGRGQGPDTQYF.

This sequence joins TRBV2 and TRBJ2-3; 7 bases map to TRBD2. This CDR3 contains 15 residues. V shed 5 bases, J shed 4 bases, and the junction held 9 bases outside the gene matches. Germline CDR1 is SNHLY and CDR2 is FYNNEI. The CDR3 spells CASSFEGGVSDTQYF. CDR3 nucleotides: TGTGCCAGCAGTTTCGAGGGAGGGGTTTCAGATACGCAGTATTTT.

The chain is built from TRBV5-1 and TRBJ1-2; D not resolved. The length of the CDR3 is 15 residues. The V end lost 4 bases, the J end lost 2 bases, and 15 bases lay between the germline ends. CDR1 and CDR2 (germline): SGHRS, YFSETQ. CDR3 sequence: CASSQLPDGNYGYTF. The CDR3 DNA sequence: TGCGCCAGCAGCCAACTTCCGGACGGAAACTATGGCTACACCTTC.

The gene calls are TRBV15 and TRBJ2-2; D uncertain. The CDR3 spans 15 residues. Trimming shortened V by 1 base and J by 6 bases, and 12 bases separated the two germline ends. Germline V gives CDR1 LNHNV, CDR2 YYDKDF (reference sequence). The DNA of the CDR3 is TGTGCCACCAGCAGAGGAACCTGGGCGGCCGGGGAGCTGTTTTTT. Its protein is CATSRGTWAAGELFF.

The J gene is TRBJ1-2, the V gene TRBV7-9; no reliable D call. The length of the CDR3 is 13 residues. Germline V lookup: CDR1 SEHNR, CDR2 FQNEAQ (reference sequence). Trimming cost V 5 bases and J 6 bases, with 13 bases left between them. CDR3 protein: CASSLPSADGYTF. In DNA form, the CDR3 reads TGTGCCAGCAGCCTACCGTCGGCGGATGGCTACACCTTC. The complete variable domain, with remaining parts taken from reference TRBV7-9 and TRBJ1-2, reads DTGVSQNPRHKITKRGQNVTFRCDPISEHNRLYWYRQTLGQGPEFLTYFQNEAQLEKSRLLSDRFSAERPKGSFSTLEIQRTEQGDSAMYLCASSLPSADGYTFGSGTRLTVV.

This chain uses TRBV19 with TRBJ2-1; D uncertain. This CDR3 contains 16 residues. Trimming removed 5 bases at V and 2 bases at J, with 16 bases between. The germline CDR1 and CDR2 sequences are LNHDA and SQIVND (reference sequence). The CDR3 nucleotides read TGTGCCAGTAGTCTCAGTGGGAATCCGGCCTACAATGAGCAGTTCTTC. Translating gives CASSLSGNPAYNEQFF.

The CDR3 spells CASSSSGVVSDTQYF. CDR3 sequence (DNA): TGTGCCAGCAGCTCCTCTGGGGTAGTGTCGGATACGCAGTATTTT. The chain recombines TRBV7-3 with TRBJ2-3; D remains unclear. Germline CDR1 reads SGHTA; CDR2 reads FQGTGA. The CDR3 runs 15 residues. V was trimmed by 4 bases and J by 6 bases, leaving 17 bases between them.

The chain carries TRBV6-1 and TRBJ1-2; tentatively, D is TRBD1 (6 bases). The CDR3 runs 15 residues. The germline V gene has CDR1 MNHNS and CDR2 SASEGT. The V end was cut by 6 bases, the J end by 4 bases, with 18 bases between. The CDR3 reads CASSRNRDISYGYTF. The CDR3 nucleotides read TGTGCCAGCAGCCGTAACAGGGATATTAGCTATGGCTACACCTTC.

This chain connects TRBV5-6 to TRBJ2-3; 16 bases align to TRBD2. Germline V CDR1 and CDR2: SGHDT, YYEEEE. V shed 4 bases, J shed 6 bases, and the junction held 8 bases outside the gene matches. This CDR3 has 17 residues. CDR3 DNA sequence: TGTGCCAGCAGCCTGGCGGGACTAGCGGGAGGGCCGGATACGCAGTATTTT. This sequence encodes CASSLAGLAGGPDTQYF.

On this clone itself: Its ends do not fully match the called genes, so a read error is possible. In nucleotides, the CDR3 is TGTGTCAGCAGCTTAGGGGGGACAACCTATGGCTACACCTTC. It codes for CVSSLGGTTYGYTF. V is TRBV7-8 and J is TRBJ1-2; D possibly corresponds to TRBD1 (6 bases). The CDR3 is 14 amino acids. Per the germline V gene, CDR1 is SGHVS and CDR2 is FQNEAQ.

The chain recombines TRBV25-1 with TRBJ1-2; 7 bases match TRBD1. Looked up from germline, CDR1 is MGHDK and CDR2 is SYGVNS. The CDR3 has 15 residues. The junction had 7 bases not matched to a gene; V was cut back by 2 bases and J by 4 bases. CDR3 residues: CASSEPGTAIYGYTF. Written as DNA, the CDR3 is TGTGCCAGCAGTGAACCCGGGACAGCTATCTATGGCTACACCTTC.